This T cell receptor beta chain was captured in a study of neurological immune-mediated disorders. The sample holds many counts of this clonotype. MiXCR, applied by TCRdb to the 5' RACE reads, yields one record per CDR3 protein. This sample has 77,000 or so distinct CDR3 sequences; approximately 9.4% occur once, and the top ten carry less than 2%. V trimming: 6 bases; J trimming: 4 bases; junction bases outside the gene matches: 5. The CDR3 sequence is 15 residues long. The source of this sequence is a man aged 50-60 years in good health. Material for sequencing was PBMCs. This chain connects TRBV12-3 or TRBV12-4 to TRBJ2-3; 12 bases map to TRBD2. The CDR3 is CASSRGTSGPDTQYF. DNA for the CDR3: TGTGCCAGCAGCCGTGGGACTAGCGGGCCAGATACGCAGTATTTT.